This T cell receptor (beta chain) came from a study of Ad26.COV2.S vaccination and SARS-CoV-2 variants (dated by TCRdb to the early 2020s). Describing the broader study: Donors in the vaccine arm were drawn from COV1001, a multicentre, randomized, double-blind, placebo-controlled phase I-IIa trial testing Ad26.COV2.S in healthy adults. Ad26.COV2.S was administered intramuscularly at a dose of 5x10^10 or 1x10^11 viral particles, either as one shot or as two shots given 56 days apart. Blinding of investigators to trial group allocation was maintained during experiments and outcome assessment. Trial participants were randomized into five groups of five, in which low-dose or high-dose Ad26.COV2.S was given once or twice, or placebo was given on both occasions. The TCR-sequenced set comprised approximately 30 samples: roughly 19 Ad26.COV2.S vaccine recipients, 5 placebo recipients and 8 SARS-CoV-2 convalescent individuals. The specificity and breadth of SARS-CoV-2-reactive T cell receptors after Ad26.COV2.S vaccination were assessed by TCRbeta repertoire sequencing. Study-level results and caveats: Substantial breadth of spike-specific CD8+ and CD4+ T cell responses was reported after vaccination. The authors noted that the TCR breadth and depth analyses may have underestimated total T cell responses. The study was not powered to compare responses between vaccine doses or regimens. Compared with placebo recipients, Ad26.COV2.S recipients showed higher spike-specific TCR breadth (P = 0.0014). Vaccine and placebo recipients had similar non-spike TCR breadth, a finding consistent with the vaccine containing only spike.

According to the study, the label for this sample's treatment or condition signals: roughly 20 received Ad26.COV2.S at low or high dose, single or two shots; roughly five received placebo; per-sample allocation not given. For vaccine and placebo recipients, the sequenced repertoires came from samples collected on day 63 after the first injection. In Cohort 1b, around 23 adults aged 18-55 years were enrolled at a single site in Boston, USA, between 29 July and 7 August 2020. As a vaccine, Ad26.COV2.S was a replication-incompetent adenovirus type 26 vector that expressed a prefusion-stabilized SARS-CoV-2 spike protein derived from the original Wuhan strain. TCRbeta CDR3 regions were sequenced with the immunoSEQ Assay. After extraction, genomic DNA underwent amplification by bias-controlled multiplex PCR, followed by high-throughput sequencing. The study's own analysis went as follows. Collapsing and filtering of sequences were performed to quantify the absolute abundance of each unique TCRbeta CDR3 region. T cell fraction was estimated by normalization of TCRbeta template counts to usable DNA, with usable DNA being measured through amplification of reference genes present in all nucleated cells. Repertoire TCRs were annotated as SARS-CoV-2-specific when V gene, CDR3 amino acid sequence and J gene were exactly matched to a known reactive TCR set. MIRA supplied the reference SARS-CoV-2 TCR set, which was filtered for enrichment in COVID-19-positive ImmuneCODE repertoires so that public or cross-reactive TCRs were removed. Drawing on the MIRA antigens, annotated TCRs were analysed further at the level of specific ORF or position within ORF. Depth was the summed frequency of annotated unique rearrangements, while breadth was defined as annotated unique rearrangements over total unique productive rearrangements. Group comparisons of TCR breadth used two-sided Wilcoxon rank-sum tests. Held by TCRdb, this immuneACCESS table contains in-frame sequences only and omits some clones. Under half of the omission traces to an unresolved V gene where checked; the cause of the rest is unknown. V and J calls and clone size follow that table, whereas D and trimming were derived from the DNA. This sample gives hundreds of thousands of clones in total; approximately 88% of them show up just once. The top ten constitute about 1.5% of the sample.

On this clone itself: No cognate antigen has been identified for it. Base quality data are lacking; no much larger clone is found one base away.

Sequences were derived from peripheral blood, sampled in a trial of Ad26.COV2.S vaccine versus placebo. The sequence derives from a person between 18 and 65 years old who received the Ad26.COV2.S COVID-19 vaccine or a placebo.

The DNA reads TGTGCCAGCAGTTACTCGTCCGCTAGGGGCGGCTACGAGCAGTACTTC. It is translated as CASSYSSARGGYEQYF. The chain joins TRBV6-5 to TRBJ2-7; matching of 5 bases hints at TRBD1 as the D gene. According to the germline V gene, CDR1 reads MNHEY and CDR2 reads SVGAGI. The CDR3 goes from the cysteine to the phenylalanine over 16 residues. CDR3 DNA is the only sequence kept; it has 48 bases, read in frame from the first base. Deletion took 0 bases off V and 3 bases off J, with a span of 15 bases between the germline ends.